These 7 T cell receptor beta chains were all obtained from the same sample, sequenced in a study of cytomegalovirus exposure and HLA in healthy donors (TCRdb year 2017). The library was obtained by the immunoSEQ multiplex PCR assay. Imported from immuneACCESS, the table was reduced by TCRdb to in-frame sequences with V and J called. These copies leave out some clones; in studies compared against another copy, an unresolved V gene accounts for under half, and the cause of the remainder is not known. The sample profile shows 200,000 to 250,000 clones; more than 75% of them were found once. Roughly 2% of the sample is in the top ten clones. The sample consisted of PBMCs. These TCRs come from a young woman in good health and CMV-seropositive.

The rearrangement uses TRBV5-1 and TRBJ1-1; 9 nucleotides align to TRBD1. This CDR3 is 15 amino acids long. J gave up 1 base and V 2 bases, and 3 bases lay outside the gene matches. Germline values: CDR1 SGHRS, CDR2 YFSETQ. The CDR3 sequence is CASSFYRGQNTEAFF. DNA of the CDR3: TGCGCCAGCAGCTTCTACAGGGGGCAGAACACTGAAGCTTTCTTT.

The J gene is TRBJ1-5, the V gene TRBV30; no reliable D call. V dropped 3 bases and J dropped 2 bases, with 11 bases sitting between them. Germline V gene sequence: CDR1 GTSNPN, CDR2 SVGIG (reference sequence). The CDR3 has 14 amino acids. CDR3 nucleotides: TGTGCCTGGAGCGGAGGGCAGGGCAATCAGCCCCAGCATTTT. Its translation: CAWSGGQGNQPQHF.

The table lists this clone with a count of one. This sequence joins TRBV6-1 and TRBJ2-5, with D possibly matching TRBD1 (6 bases). With 6 bases removed from V and 5 bases from J, the gap between germline ends came to 19 bases. The CDR3 extends over 15 amino acids. CDR1 is MNHNS, CDR2 SASEGT, per germline. Here the CDR3 DNA reads TGTGCCAGCAGCTACAATTCAGGGGCCCGGGAGACCCAGTACTTC. Its translation is CASSYNSGARETQYF.

CDR3 region: CASSSPGTGGSIWGEQFF. DNA of the CDR3: TGTGCCAGCAGCTCGCCCGGGACAGGGGGCTCCATATGGGGTGAGCAGTTCTTC. This chain uses TRBV7-9 with TRBJ2-1; 12 bases fit TRBD1. The germline V gene encodes CDR1 SEHNR and CDR2 FQNEAQ (reference sequence). There are 18 residues in the CDR3. V gave up 4 bases and J gave up 9 bases; unmatched junction bases: 16. Filled out from reference TRBV7-9 and TRBJ2-1, the complete variable domain reads DTGVSQNPRHKITKRGQNVTFRCDPISEHNRLYWYRQTLGQGPEFLTYFQNEAQLEKSRLLSDRFSAERPKGSFSTLEIQRTEQGDSAMYLCASSSPGTGGSIWGEQFFGPGTRLTVL.

This chain connects TRBV19 to TRBJ2-2; D unclear. The CDR3 spans 13 residues. V dropped 8 bases and J dropped 0 bases, with 7 bases sitting between them. The germline V gene encodes CDR1 LNHDA and CDR2 SQIVND (reference sequence). In nucleotides, the CDR3 is TGTGCCAGTTGGGCCCCGAACACCGGGGAGCTGTTTTTT. Translation: CASWAPNTGELFF.

The rearrangement links TRBV27 to TRBJ2-7, with D possibly being TRBD2 (5 bases). Germline V CDR1 and CDR2: MNHEY, SMNVEV (reference sequence). Between the trimmed V and J ends, which lost 3 bases and 4 bases, there was a span of 13 bases. The CDR3 contains 14 residues. In DNA form, the CDR3 reads TGTGCCAGCAGTTTCCTCGGGGAGACGTACGAGCAGTACTTC. Its protein product is CASSFLGETYEQYF.

The chain combines TRBV7-8 with TRBJ2-1; TRBD2 might be the D (6 bases). This CDR3 comprises 14 residues. V was trimmed by 0 bases and J by 8 bases, leaving 11 bases between them. Germline V lookup: CDR1 SGHVS, CDR2 FQNEAQ. The CDR3 coding sequence is TGTGCCAGCAGCTTAGCGGGAGGTAAAGATGAGCAGTTCTTC. Its protein is CASSLAGGKDEQFF.